Each of the 14 T cell receptor beta chains below was sequenced from the same sample in a study of shared clonotypes between healthy human individuals. The assay was immunoSEQ multiplex PCR, and TCRdb's table has in-frame clones only and misses some. The sample holds over a million clones, around 78% seen once. What was sequenced was memory CD4+ T cells from PBMCs. Noted subset: CD45RA-negative fraction. The receptors derive from a young man in good health. Some clones in this sample may be carry-over from other donors' samples.

V usage is TRBV18 and J usage is TRBJ2-6; D is unclear. The CDR3 consists of 16 residues. From germline, CDR1 is KGHSH and CDR2 LQKENI. Deletions cut 4 bases from V and 0 bases from J, with 10 bases between. CDR3 sequence reads: CASSLHGDSGANVLTF. The CDR3 DNA follows: TGTGCCAGCTCACTACACGGTGACTCTGGGGCCAACGTCCTGACTTTC.

The chain uses TRBV7-8 and TRBJ2-3, with TRBD2 matching 7 bases. Trimming took 5 bases from V and 5 from J; bases not matched to a gene: 7. Germline CDR1 reads SGHVS; CDR2 reads FQNEAQ. The CDR3 has 14 residues. Here the CDR3 DNA reads TGTGCCAGCAGCCCCGGGAGGATAGGAGATACGCAGTATTTT. The encoded protein is CASSPGRIGDTQYF.

The chain recombines TRBV7-2 with TRBJ2-1; TRBD1 is a possible D gene (5 bases). Trimming removed 1 base at V and 14 bases at J, with 15 bases between. This CDR3 is built from 13 residues. The germline CDR1 and CDR2 sequences are SGHTA and FQGNSA. CDR3 coding DNA: TGTGCCAGCAGCTTAGTGATCGGTCAAGGGGAGTTCTTC. Residues: CASSLVIGQGEFF.

CDR3 region: CASSPRDVPTNNEQFF. CDR3 nucleotide sequence: TGTGCCAGCAGCCCCCGGGACGTCCCGACAAACAATGAGCAGTTCTTC. The chain uses TRBV7-9 and TRBJ2-1, with D possibly being TRBD1 or TRBD2 (5 bases each). CDR1 SEHNR and CDR2 FQNEAQ come from the germline V gene (reference sequence). CDR3 length equals 16 residues. V was trimmed by 5 bases and J by 5 bases, leaving 19 bases between them.

The gene calls are TRBV10-3 and TRBJ2-2; weak D call: TRBD2 (5 bases). Germline CDR1 and CDR2: ENHRY and SYGVKD. CDR3 length: 16 residues. V lost 6 bases and J lost 1, with 15 bases in between. CDR3 amino acids: CAISAGGSQNTGELFF. The CDR3 DNA reads as TGTGCCATCAGCGCGGGTGGGTCCCAGAACACCGGGGAGCTGTTTTTT.

The V gene is TRBV28, the J gene TRBJ2-3, with D tentatively TRBD2 (6 bases). The germline CDR1 and CDR2 sequences are MDHEN and SYDVKM. Trimming pared 6 bases from V and 0 bases from J, leaving 19 bases between. This CDR3 is 17 amino acids long. The CDR3 DNA follows: TGTGCCAGCAGATTAGGAGGCGGGATTAGAAGCACAGATACGCAGTATTTT. Amino acids: CASRLGGGIRSTDTQYF.

The chain carries TRBV7-2 and TRBJ2-3, with 8 bases aligning to TRBD2. V was clipped by 5 bases and J by 4 bases; unmatched bases: 11. The CDR3 consists of 16 residues. From germline, CDR1 is SGHTA and CDR2 FQGNSA. The CDR3 loop reads CASSPPWAGGADTQYF. In nucleotides, the CDR3 is TGTGCCAGCAGCCCCCCATGGGCGGGAGGAGCAGATACGCAGTATTTT.

V usage is TRBV5-4 and J usage is TRBJ1-2; 12 nucleotides match TRBD1. The CDR3 loop spans 15 amino acids. With 4 bases clipped from V and 7 bases from J, the junction kept 8 bases outside the gene matches. The germline gives CDR1 SGHNT, CDR2 YYREEE (reference sequence). CDR3 residues: CASSKGDRGRGGYTF. For the CDR3, the DNA is TGTGCCAGCAGCAAGGGGGACAGGGGGCGTGGTGGCTACACCTTC.

This chain connects TRBV6-5 to TRBJ2-7; D could derive from TRBD1 or TRBD2 (5 bases each). The length of the CDR3 is 15 residues. The V and J ends lost 0 bases and 3 bases respectively, with 12 bases between them. From germline, CDR1 is MNHEY and CDR2 SVGAGI. The CDR3 bases are TGTGCCAGCAGTTACTCCCACGACAGCGGCTACGAGCAGTACTTC. It codes for CASSYSHDSGYEQYF.

The chain has TRBV18 and TRBJ1-5, with 7 bases identical to TRBD1. The CDR3 loop spans 13 amino acids. Germline values: CDR1 KGHSH, CDR2 LQKENI. The ends lost 6 bases at V and 4 bases at J; junction bases unmatched: 3. CDR3 nucleotide sequence: TGTGCCAGCTCGGGACAGTATAATCAGCCCCAGCATTTT. As protein: CASSGQYNQPQHF.

About this clone: Other DNA sequences of this sample code for an identical CDR3. V and J are TRBV7-9 and TRBJ2-3, with D hard to call. CDR3 size: 13 residues. Germline CDR1 reads SEHNR; CDR2 reads FQNEAQ (reference sequence). Trimming stripped 5 bases from V and 0 bases from J, with 6 bases between. The CDR3 DNA follows: TGTGCCAGCAGCCCACCTAGCACAGATACGCAGTATTTT. It is translated as CASSPPSTDTQYF.

V usage is TRBV4-2 and J usage is TRBJ2-1; no firm D call. This CDR3 spans 16 amino acids. V shed 8 bases and J shed 1 base, with 18 bases lying between them. CDR1 and CDR2 (germline): LGHNA, YNFKEQ. CDR3 DNA: TGTGCCAGCGGTCCCTCCGGGTCATCGTCCTACAATGAGCAGTTCTTC. Its translation is CASGPSGSSSYNEQFF.

Turning to this clone: The same CDR3 also results from other DNA sequences found in this sample. The V gene is TRBV29-1, the J gene TRBJ2-5; D gene unclear. Germline V CDR1 and CDR2: SQVTM, ANQGSEA. CDR3 length equals 11 residues. Deletions cut 4 bases from V and 5 bases from J, with 8 bases between. The CDR3 DNA is TGCAGCGTTGCTGTGGCGGAGACCCAGTACTTC. Its protein product is CSVAVAETQYF.

The chain recombines TRBV5-1 with TRBJ2-1; 11 nucleotides align to TRBD2. There are 14 residues in the CDR3. Losses at the gene ends were 4 bases for V and 8 bases for J; bases not matched to a gene: 5. The germline gives CDR1 SGHRS, CDR2 YFSETQ. The CDR3 sequence: CASSVTSGSYEQFF. CDR3 DNA: TGCGCCAGCAGCGTTACTAGCGGGAGTTATGAGCAGTTCTTC.